This T cell receptor beta chain is from a study of blood T cell repertoires in COVID-19. Study-level background: Sites across the United States, Italy and Spain contributed samples from acute and convalescent COVID-19. PBMCs, B-cell-depleted T cells, or T cells were the source of the cDNA or gDNA that made up the material.

In the authors' methods: Amplification of reference gene primers provided the estimated nucleated cell counts. TCRdb's copy holds only in-frame clones and misses some; the assay was immunoSEQ multiplex PCR. The V and J calls and the clone size are those of that table, but D and trimming were determined from the DNA. Of around 45,000 clones in the sample, 69% were seen once. Trimming cost V 4 bases and J 9 bases, with 14 bases left between them. The CDR3 spans 14 residues. Germline CDR1 SGHDT, CDR2 YYEEEE. This sequence was found in an elderly man with acute or convalescent COVID-19. The chain has TRBV5-6 and TRBJ1-6; possible D gene TRBD1, 6 bases. Sequencing was performed on peripheral blood. CDR3 residues: CASSLGTFSSPLHF. DNA for the CDR3: TGTGCCAGCAGCCTAGGGACATTCAGTTCACCCCTCCACTTT.